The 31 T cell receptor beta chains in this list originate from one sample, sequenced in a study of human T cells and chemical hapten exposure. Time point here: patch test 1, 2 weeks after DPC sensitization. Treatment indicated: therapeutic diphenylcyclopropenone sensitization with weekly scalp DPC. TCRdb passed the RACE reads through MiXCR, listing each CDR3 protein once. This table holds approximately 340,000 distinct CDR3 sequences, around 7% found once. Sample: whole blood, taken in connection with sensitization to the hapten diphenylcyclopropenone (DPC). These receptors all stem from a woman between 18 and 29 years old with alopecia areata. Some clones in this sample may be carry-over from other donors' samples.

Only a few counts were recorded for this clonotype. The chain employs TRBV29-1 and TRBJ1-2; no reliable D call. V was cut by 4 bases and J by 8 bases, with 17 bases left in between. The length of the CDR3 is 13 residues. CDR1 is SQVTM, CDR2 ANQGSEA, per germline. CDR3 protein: CSVVDTLSGGYTF. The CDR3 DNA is TGCAGCGTTGTTGACACCCTCTCAGGCGGCTACACCTTC.

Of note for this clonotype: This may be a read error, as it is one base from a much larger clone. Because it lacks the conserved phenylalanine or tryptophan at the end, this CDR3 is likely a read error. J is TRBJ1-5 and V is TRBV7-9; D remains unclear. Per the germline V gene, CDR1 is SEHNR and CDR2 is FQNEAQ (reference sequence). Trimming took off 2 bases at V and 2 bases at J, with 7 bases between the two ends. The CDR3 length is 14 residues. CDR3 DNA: TGTGCCAGCAGCTTATCTGGGGGCAATCAGCCCCAGCATTAT. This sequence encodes CASSLSGGNQPQHY.

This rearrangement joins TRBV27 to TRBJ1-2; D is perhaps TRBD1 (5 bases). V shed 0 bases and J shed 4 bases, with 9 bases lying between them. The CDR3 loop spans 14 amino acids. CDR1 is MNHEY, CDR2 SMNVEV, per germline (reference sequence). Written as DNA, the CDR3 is TGTGCCAGCAGTTTATCGCGACAGTTCTATGGCTACACCTTC. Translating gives CASSLSRQFYGYTF.

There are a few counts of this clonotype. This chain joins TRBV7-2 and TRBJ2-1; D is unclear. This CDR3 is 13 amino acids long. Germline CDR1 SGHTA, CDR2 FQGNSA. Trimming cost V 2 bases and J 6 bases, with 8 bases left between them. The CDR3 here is CASSLRYGNEQFF. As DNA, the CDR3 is TGTGCCAGCAGCTTAAGGTACGGCAATGAGCAGTTCTTC.

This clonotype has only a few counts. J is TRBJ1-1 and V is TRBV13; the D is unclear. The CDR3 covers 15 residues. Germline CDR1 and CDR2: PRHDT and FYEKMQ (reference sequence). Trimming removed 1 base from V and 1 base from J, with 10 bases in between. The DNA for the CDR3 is TGTGCCAGCAGCTTAGTTAGTGCACCGAACACTGAAGCTTTCTTT. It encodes CASSLVSAPNTEAFF.

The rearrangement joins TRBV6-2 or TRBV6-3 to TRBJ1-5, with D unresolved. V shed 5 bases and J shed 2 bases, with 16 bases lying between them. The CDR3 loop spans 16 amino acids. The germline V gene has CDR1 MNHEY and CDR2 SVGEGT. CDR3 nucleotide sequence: TGTGCCAGCAGTACTAGGAGATCTGTCGGCAATCAGCCCCAGCATTTT. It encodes CASSTRRSVGNQPQHF.

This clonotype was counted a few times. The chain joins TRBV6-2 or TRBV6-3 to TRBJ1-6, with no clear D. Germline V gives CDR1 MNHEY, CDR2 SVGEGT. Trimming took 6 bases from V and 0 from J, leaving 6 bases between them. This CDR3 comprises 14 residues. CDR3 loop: CASREDSYNSPLHF. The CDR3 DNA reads TGTGCCAGCAGGGAGGACTCCTATAATTCACCCCTCCACTTT.

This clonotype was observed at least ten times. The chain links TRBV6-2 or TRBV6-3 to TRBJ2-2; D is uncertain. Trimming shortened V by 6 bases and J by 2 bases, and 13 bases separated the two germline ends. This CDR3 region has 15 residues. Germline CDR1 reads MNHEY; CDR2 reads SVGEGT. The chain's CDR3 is CASRTAQINTGELFF. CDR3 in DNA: TGTGCCAGCAGAACGGCGCAGATTAACACCGGGGAGCTGTTTTTT.

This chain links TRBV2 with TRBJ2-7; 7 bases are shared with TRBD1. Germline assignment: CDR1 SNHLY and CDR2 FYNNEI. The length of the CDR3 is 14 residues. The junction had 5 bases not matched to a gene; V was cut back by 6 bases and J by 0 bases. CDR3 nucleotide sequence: TGTGCCAGCAGAGACAGGGACAACTCCTACGAGCAGTACTTC. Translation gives CASRDRDNSYEQYF.

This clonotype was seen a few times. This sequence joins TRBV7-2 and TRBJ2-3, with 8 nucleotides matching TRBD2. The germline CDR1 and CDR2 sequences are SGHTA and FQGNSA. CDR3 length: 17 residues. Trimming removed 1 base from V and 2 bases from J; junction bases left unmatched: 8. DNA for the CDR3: TGTGCCAGCAGCTTAGTACTGGCGGGGGGCTTCACAGATACGCAGTATTTT. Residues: CASSLVLAGGFTDTQYF. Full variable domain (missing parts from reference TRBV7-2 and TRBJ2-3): GAGVSQSPSNKVTEKGKDVELRCDPISGHTALYWYRQSLGQGLEFLIYFQGNSAPDKSGLPSDRFSAERTGGSVSTLTIQRTQQEDSAVYLCASSLVLAGGFTDTQYFGPGTRLTVL.

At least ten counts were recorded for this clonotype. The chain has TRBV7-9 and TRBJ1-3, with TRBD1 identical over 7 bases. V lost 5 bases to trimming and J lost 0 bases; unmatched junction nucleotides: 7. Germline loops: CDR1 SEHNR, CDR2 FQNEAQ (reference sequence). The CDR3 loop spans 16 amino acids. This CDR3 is CASSPRQGASGNTIYF. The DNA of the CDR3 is TGTGCCAGCAGCCCTAGACAGGGAGCCTCTGGAAACACCATATATTTT.

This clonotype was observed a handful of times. In DNA, the CDR3 is TGTGCCAGCTCACTGGGACTAGCGGTCACAGATACGCAGTATTTT. This codes for CASSLGLAVTDTQYF. The chain joins TRBV18 to TRBJ2-3; 11 bases map to TRBD2. The CDR3 has 15 amino acids. The germline V gene has CDR1 KGHSH and CDR2 LQKENI. V was clipped by 4 bases and J by 2 bases; unmatched bases: 2.

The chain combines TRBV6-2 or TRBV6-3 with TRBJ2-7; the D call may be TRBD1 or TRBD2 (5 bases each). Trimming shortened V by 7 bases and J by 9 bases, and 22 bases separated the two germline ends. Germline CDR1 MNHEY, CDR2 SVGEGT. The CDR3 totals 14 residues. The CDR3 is CASTFGTTLRGQYF. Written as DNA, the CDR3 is TGTGCCAGCACTTTCGGGACGACTCTACGAGGGCAGTACTTC.

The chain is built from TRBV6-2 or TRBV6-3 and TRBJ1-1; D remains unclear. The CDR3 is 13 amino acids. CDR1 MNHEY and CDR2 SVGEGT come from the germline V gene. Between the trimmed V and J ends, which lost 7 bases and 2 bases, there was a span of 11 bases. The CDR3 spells CASTIWANTEAFF. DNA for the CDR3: TGTGCCAGCACCATCTGGGCTAACACTGAAGCTTTCTTT.

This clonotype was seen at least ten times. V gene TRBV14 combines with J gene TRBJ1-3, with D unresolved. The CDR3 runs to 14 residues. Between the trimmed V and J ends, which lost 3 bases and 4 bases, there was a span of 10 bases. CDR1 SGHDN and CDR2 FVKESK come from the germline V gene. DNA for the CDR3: TGTGCCAGCAGCCATCGAAGCTCAGGAAACACCATATATTTT. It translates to CASSHRSSGNTIYF.

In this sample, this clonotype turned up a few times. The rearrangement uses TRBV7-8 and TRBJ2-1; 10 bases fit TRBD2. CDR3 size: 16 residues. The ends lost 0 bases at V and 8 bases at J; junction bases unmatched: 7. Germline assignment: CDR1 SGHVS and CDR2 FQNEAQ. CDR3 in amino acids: CASSLASGLAVYEQFF. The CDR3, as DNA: TGTGCCAGCAGCTTAGCGTCAGGACTAGCGGTCTATGAGCAGTTCTTC.

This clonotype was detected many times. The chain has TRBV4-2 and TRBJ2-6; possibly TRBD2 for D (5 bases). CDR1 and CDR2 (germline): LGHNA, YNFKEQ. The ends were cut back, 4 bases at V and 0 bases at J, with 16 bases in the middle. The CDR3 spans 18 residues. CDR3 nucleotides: TGTGCCAGCAGCCCTTCGGACTGGGGATCCTCTGGGGCCAACGTCCTGACTTTC. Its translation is CASSPSDWGSSGANVLTF.

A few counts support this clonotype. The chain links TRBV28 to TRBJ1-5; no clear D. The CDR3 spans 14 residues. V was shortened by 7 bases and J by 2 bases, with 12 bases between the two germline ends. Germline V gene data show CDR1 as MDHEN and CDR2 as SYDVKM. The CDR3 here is CASNQVSGNQPQHF. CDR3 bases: TGTGCCAGCAACCAGGTCTCGGGCAATCAGCCCCAGCATTTT.

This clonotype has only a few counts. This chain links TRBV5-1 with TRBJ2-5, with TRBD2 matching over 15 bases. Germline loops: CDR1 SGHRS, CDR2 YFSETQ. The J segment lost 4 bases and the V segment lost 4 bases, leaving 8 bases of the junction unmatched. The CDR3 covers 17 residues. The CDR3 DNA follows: TGCGCCAGCAGCCCCGGACTAGCGGGGGGGCCACGAGAGACCCAGTACTTC. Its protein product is CASSPGLAGGPRETQYF. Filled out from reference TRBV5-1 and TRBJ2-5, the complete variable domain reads KAGVTQTPRYLIKTRGQQVTLSCSPISGHRSVSWYQQTPGQGLQFLFEYFSETQRNKGNFPGRFSGRQFSNSRSEMNVSTLELGDSALYLCASSPGLAGGPRETQYFGPGTRLLVL.

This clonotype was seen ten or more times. CDR3 nucleotides: TGTGCCAGCAGCTTAGTCAGTCTACTCGGTCAGGCTAGCTCTGGAAACACCATATATTTT. Its translation is CASSLVSLLGQASSGNTIYF. V usage is TRBV7-2 and J usage is TRBJ1-3, with D unclear. The CDR3 is 20 amino acids. CDR1 SGHTA and CDR2 FQGNSA come from the germline V gene. With 1 base removed from V and 0 bases from J, the gap between germline ends came to 22 bases.

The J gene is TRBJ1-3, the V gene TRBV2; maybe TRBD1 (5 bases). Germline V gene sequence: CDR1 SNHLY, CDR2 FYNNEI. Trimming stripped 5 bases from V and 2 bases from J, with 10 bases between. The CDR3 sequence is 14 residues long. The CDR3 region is CASSSGTAGNTIYF. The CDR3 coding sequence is TGTGCCAGCAGTTCCGGGACGGCTGGAAACACCATATATTTT.

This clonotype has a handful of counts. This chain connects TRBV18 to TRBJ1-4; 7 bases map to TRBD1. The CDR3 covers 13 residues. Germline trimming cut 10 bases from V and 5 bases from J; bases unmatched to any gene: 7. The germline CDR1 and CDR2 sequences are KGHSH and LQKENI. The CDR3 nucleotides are TGTGCCACCCTGAGGGGGCAGAATGAAAAACTGTTTTTT. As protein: CATLRGQNEKLFF. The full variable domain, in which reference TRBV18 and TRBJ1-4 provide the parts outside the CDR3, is NAGVMQNPRHLVRRRGQEARLRCSPMKGHSHVYWYRQLPEEGLKFMVYLQKENIIDESGMPKERFSAEFPKEGPSILRIQQVVRGDSAAYFCATLRGQNEKLFFGSGTQLSVL.

The CDR3 DNA reads TGTGCCAGCAGCTTTCGTGGGACAGCGAACACCGGGGAGCTGTTTTTT. Translated: CASSFRGTANTGELFF. J is TRBJ2-2 and V is TRBV5-4; TRBD1 matches at 7 bases. In germline, CDR1 is SGHNT, CDR2 YYREEE (reference sequence). CDR3 length equals 16 residues. The trim removed 2 bases at V and 0 bases at J, leaving 4 bases unmatched.

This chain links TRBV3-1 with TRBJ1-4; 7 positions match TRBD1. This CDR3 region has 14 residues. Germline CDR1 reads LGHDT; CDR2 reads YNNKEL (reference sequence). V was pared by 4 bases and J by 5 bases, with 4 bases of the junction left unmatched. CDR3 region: CASSRTGGNEKLFF. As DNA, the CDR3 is TGTGCCAGCAGCCGGACAGGAGGAAATGAAAAACTGTTTTTT.

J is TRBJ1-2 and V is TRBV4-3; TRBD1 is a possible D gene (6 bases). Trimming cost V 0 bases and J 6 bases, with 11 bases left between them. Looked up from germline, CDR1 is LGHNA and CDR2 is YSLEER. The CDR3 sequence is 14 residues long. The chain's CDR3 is CASSQDHRAHGYTF. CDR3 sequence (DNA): TGCGCCAGCAGCCAAGATCACAGGGCTCATGGCTACACCTTC.

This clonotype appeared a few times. CDR3 nucleotide sequence: TGTGCCAGCAGCGGTTGGACTCTTGGAAACACCATATATTTT. It is translated as CASSGWTLGNTIYF. The chain has TRBV13 and TRBJ1-3, with D hard to call. With 5 bases removed from V and 3 bases from J, the gap between germline ends came to 11 bases. The CDR3 consists of 14 residues. Germline CDR1 and CDR2: PRHDT and FYEKMQ (reference sequence).

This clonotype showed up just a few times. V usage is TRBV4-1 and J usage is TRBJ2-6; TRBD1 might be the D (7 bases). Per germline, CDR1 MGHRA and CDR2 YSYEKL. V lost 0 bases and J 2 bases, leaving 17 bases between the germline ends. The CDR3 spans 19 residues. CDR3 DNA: TGCGCCAGCAGCCAAGAAGGGGGGTACAGGGGTACTGGGGCCAACGTCCTGACTTTC. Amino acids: CASSQEGGYRGTGANVLTF.

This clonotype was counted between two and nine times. The CDR3 DNA is TGTGCCAGCAGTTTAGCAGCGGGAGAGCTTAAGGGGACCCAGTACTTC. It specifies CASSLAAGELKGTQYF. The rearrangement uses TRBV12-3 or TRBV12-4 and TRBJ2-5; 8 bases agree with TRBD2. Trimming removed 0 bases from V and 7 bases from J; junction bases left unmatched: 10. This CDR3 is built from 16 residues.

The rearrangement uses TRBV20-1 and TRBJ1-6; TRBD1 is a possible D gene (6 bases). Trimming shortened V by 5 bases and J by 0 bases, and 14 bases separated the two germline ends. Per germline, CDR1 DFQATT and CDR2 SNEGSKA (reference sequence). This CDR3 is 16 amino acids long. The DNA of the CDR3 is TGCAGTGCTGAAAAGGGGGGGAGCTCCTATAATTCACCCCTCCACTTT. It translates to CSAEKGGSSYNSPLHF.

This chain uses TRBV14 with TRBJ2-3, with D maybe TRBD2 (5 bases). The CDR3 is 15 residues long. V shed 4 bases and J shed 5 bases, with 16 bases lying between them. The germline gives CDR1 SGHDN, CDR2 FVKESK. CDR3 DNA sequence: TGTGCCAGCAGCCGCCGGGGTACCGCAGGAGATACGCAGTATTTT. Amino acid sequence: CASSRRGTAGDTQYF.

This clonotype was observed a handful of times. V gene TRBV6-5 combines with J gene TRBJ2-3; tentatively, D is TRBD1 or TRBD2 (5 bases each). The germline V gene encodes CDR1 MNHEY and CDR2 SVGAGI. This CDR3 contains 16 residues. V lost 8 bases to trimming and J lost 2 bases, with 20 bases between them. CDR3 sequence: CASALDPGTLTDTQYF. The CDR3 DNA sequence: TGTGCCAGCGCACTAGATCCAGGGACCCTCACAGATACGCAGTATTTT.